Listed below are T cell receptor beta chains from one sample, sequenced in a study of shared clonotypes between healthy human individuals. Some clones are missing from TCRdb's copy, which holds only in-frame ones; the method was immunoSEQ multiplex PCR. Of more than 2,000,000 clones detected, about 92% appear once; the ten largest clones hold about 0.39%. Sequences were obtained from naive CD4+ T cells from PBMCs. These receptor sequences come from a man younger than 35 in good health. Some clones in this sample may be carry-over from other donors' samples. Both conserved end residues are part of each CDR3. D genes are given only for firm matches. Clone size is shown for a subset of rows, as once, few, many or a class of expanded clone.

v_call	d_call	j_call	clone_size	cdr3_aa	cdr3_nt
TRBV11-2	-	TRBJ1-2	-	CASSLSFAYGYTF	TGTGCCAGCAGCTTGTCTTTCGCCTATGGCTACACCTTC
TRBV2	-	TRBJ2-7	-	CASSEGPNHYEQYF	TGTGCCAGCAGTGAGGGTCCAAACCACTACGAGCAGTACTTC
TRBV27	TRBD1	TRBJ2-2	-	CASSLKGTGLRTGELFF	TGTGCCAGCAGTTTAAAGGGGACAGGGCTTCGGACCGGGGAGCTGTTTTTT
TRBV29-1	-	TRBJ2-3	-	CSVEEHSYTDTQYF	TGCAGCGTTGAAGAACACAGTTACACAGATACGCAGTATTTT
TRBV10-3	-	TRBJ2-7	-	CATDSGDSVQYF	TGTGCCACAGACTCCGGGGATAGTGTGCAGTACTTC
TRBV7-9	-	TRBJ2-6	-	CASSLLGGTGANVLTF	TGTGCCAGCAGCTTATTAGGGGGAACTGGGGCCAACGTCCTGACTTTC
TRBV6-5	TRBD1	TRBJ2-7	-	CASSSGTGVEQYF	TGTGCCAGCAGCTCCGGGACAGGGGTCGAGCAGTACTTC
TRBV5-1	TRBD1	TRBJ1-2	-	CASSYAGQNYGYTF	TGCGCCAGCAGCTACGCGGGACAGAACTATGGCTACACCTTC
TRBV19	-	TRBJ2-3	-	CASSLQPGDRTDTQYF	TGTGCCAGTAGTCTCCAGCCCGGGGACCGCACAGATACGCAGTATTTT
TRBV28	TRBD1	TRBJ1-1	-	CASSLARGQGNTEAFF	TGTGCCAGCAGTTTAGCCAGGGGACAGGGGAACACTGAAGCTTTCTTT
TRBV28	-	TRBJ2-7	-	CASSHQGIHEQYF	TGTGCCAGCAGTCACCAGGGGATCCACGAGCAGTACTTC
TRBV4-2	TRBD2	TRBJ2-3	-	CASSQDPGLANTDTQYF	TGTGCCAGCAGCCAAGATCCGGGACTAGCGAACACAGATACGCAGTATTTT
TRBV6-1	-	TRBJ1-3	-	CASTTGGSGNTIYF	TGTGCCAGCACGACCGGGGGCTCTGGAAACACCATATATTTT
TRBV2	-	TRBJ2-7	once	CASSAGRRGSLYEQYF	TGTGCCAGCAGCGCCGGACGGCGTGGCTCTCTCTACGAGCAGTACTTC
TRBV5-6	-	TRBJ1-4	-	CASSLSRHNEKLFF	TGTGCCAGCAGCTTGAGCAGGCATAATGAAAAACTGTTTTTT
TRBV19	TRBD2	TRBJ2-1	-	CASSIPREGDEQFF	TGTGCCAGTAGTATTCCCCGGGAGGGAGATGAGCAGTTCTTC
TRBV6-1	TRBD1	TRBJ2-2	-	CASSTGQRNTGELFF	TGTGCCAGCAGTACGGGACAGAGGAACACCGGGGAGCTGTTTTTT
TRBV18	TRBD1	TRBJ1-1	-	CASSPLTGGNTEAFF	TGTGCCAGCTCACCCCTGACAGGGGGCAACACTGAAGCTTTCTTT
TRBV2	TRBD1	TRBJ1-2	-	CASTEDRGANYGYTF	TGTGCCAGCACCGAAGACAGGGGAGCTAACTATGGCTACACCTTC
TRBV6-6	-	TRBJ1-4	-	CASSNGPGRGSEKLFF	TGTGCCAGCAGCAACGGTCCTGGGAGGGGTTCTGAAAAACTGTTTTTT
TRBV28	-	TRBJ2-4	-	CASRRGVGAKNIQYF	TGTGCCAGCAGAAGAGGAGTGGGAGCCAAAAACATTCAGTACTTC
TRBV18	-	TRBJ2-7	-	CASSPPGPNGEQYF	TGTGCCAGCTCACCACCGGGGCCAAACGGAGAGCAGTACTTC
TRBV2	-	TRBJ2-7	-	CASSGSGSSYEQYF	TGTGCCAGCAGTGGTAGCGGAAGCTCCTACGAGCAGTACTTC
TRBV7-2	-	TRBJ1-1	-	CASSLDPSGFTEAFF	TGTGCCAGCAGCTTAGACCCCTCAGGGTTCACTGAAGCTTTCTTT